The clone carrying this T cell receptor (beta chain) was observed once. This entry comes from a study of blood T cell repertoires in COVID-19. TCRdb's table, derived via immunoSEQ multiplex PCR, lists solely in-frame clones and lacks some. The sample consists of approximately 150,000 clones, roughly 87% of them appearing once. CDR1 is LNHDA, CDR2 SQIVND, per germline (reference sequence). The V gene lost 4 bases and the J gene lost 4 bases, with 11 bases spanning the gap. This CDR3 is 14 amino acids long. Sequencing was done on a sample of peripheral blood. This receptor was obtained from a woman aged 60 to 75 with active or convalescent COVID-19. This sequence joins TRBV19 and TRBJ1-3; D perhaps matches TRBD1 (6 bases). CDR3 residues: CASSSRGGGNTIYF. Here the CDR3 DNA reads TGTGCCAGTAGTAGCAGGGGTGGCGGAAACACCATATATTTT.